This is a list of T cell receptor beta chains from one sample in a study of a mutant IDH1 vaccine in newly diagnosed glioma. Sequenced by immunoSEQ multiplex PCR; TCRdb stores in-frame clones only, minus some. The sample lists tens of thousands of clones, roughly 86% seen once, with approximately 0.8% in the top ten. Antigens for these TCRs are unknown. The specimen was PBMCs, collected from a glioma patient whose treatment included an IDH1 peptide vaccine. These receptors all stem from a woman in her forties or fifties with glioma. Each CDR3 is given with its conserved first and last residue. A D gene is named only where the DNA matches it firmly. The size field is filled for only some rows; it gives once, few, many or a size class.

TRBJ2-7	NA	17	TRBD2	TRBV7-9	CASSLGWGAGGSYEQYF
NA	NA	15	TRBD2	TRBV2	CASRELAGDLREQYF
TRBJ1-3	NA	15	NA	TRBV19	CASSIAGGSGNTIYF
TRBJ2-5	NA	16	NA	TRBV25-1	CASSGGLGVHQETQYF
TRBJ1-1	NA	11	NA	TRBV7-2	CASSGGGEAFF
TRBJ2-2	NA	13	NA	TRBV28	CASSSGTEAELFF
TRBJ1-4	NA	17	TRBD1	TRBV5-1	CASSLGTGRTTNEKLFF
TRBJ1-2	once	15	NA	TRBV6-6	CASSGSREADYGYTF
TRBJ2-5	NA	16	TRBD2	TRBV2	CASSEFSSGSQETQYF
TRBJ1-5	NA	13	NA	TRBV19	CASRERTVQPQHF
TRBJ2-3	NA	13	TRBD1	TRBV19	CASSSMTGPIVYF
TRBJ1-2	NA	12	NA	TRBV28	CASSLADYGYTF
TRBJ1-6	NA	14	NA	TRBV7-9	CASSQGSENSPLHF
TRBJ2-7	NA	14	NA	TRBV28	CASSSGLPPYEQYF
TRBJ2-7	NA	15	TRBD1	TRBV7-8	CASSSLAGGTYEQYF
TRBJ1-2	NA	15	NA	TRBV7-9	CASSLLALANYGYTF
TRBJ1-1	NA	12	NA	TRBV28	CASSLAVTEAFF
TRBJ1-2	NA	15	TRBD1	TRBV10-3	CAIRPDRVGGYGYTF
TRBJ1-5	NA	15	NA	TRBV9	CASSVGSGSNQPQHF
TRBJ2-2	NA	15	NA	TRBV11-2	CASSRDIANTGELFF
TRBJ2-5	NA	13	NA	TRBV2	CASAAGIQETQYF
TRBJ2-7	NA	13	NA	TRBV5-8	CASSLAAGVQQYF
TRBJ1-5	NA	16	NA	TRBV28	CASSSLQGRGAQPQHF
TRBJ2-7	NA	16	NA	TRBV19	CASSINGVGSSYEQYF
TRBJ1-2	once	12	NA	TRBV15	CATSRDETSYTF
TRBJ1-5	NA	15	NA	TRBV5-5	CASSFIPDSSRPQHF
TRBJ1-5	NA	14	NA	TRBV30	CAWSVGQLRQPQHF
TRBJ2-5	NA	16	TRBD2	TRBV7-6	CASSLTGGSNPGTQYF
TRBJ2-1	once	15	NA	TRBV6-1	CASRHSDSSYNEQFF
TRBJ2-2	NA	15	NA	TRBV27	CASSKIRINTGELFF
TRBJ1-2	NA	14	TRBD1	TRBV5-1	CASSNGQANYGYTF
TRBJ2-1	once	15	NA	TRBV6-5	CASRHRVYSENEQFF
TRBJ2-2	once	15	NA	TRBV10-1	CASSEHPRDTGELFF
TRBJ2-2	once	14	NA	TRBV19	CASSIWGYTGELFF
TRBJ2-1	NA	16	TRBD2	TRBV5-1	CASSSGVAGVSNEQFF
TRBJ2-4	NA	15	NA	TRBV28	CASSLGSTAKNIQYF
TRBJ2-2	NA	15	NA	TRBV7-8	CASSLGHTNTGELFF
TRBJ2-7	NA	15	TRBD2	TRBV6-1	CASKTTGGRSGEQYF
TRBJ2-7	NA	15	TRBD2	TRBV30	CAWSSTSGGTYEQYF
TRBJ2-5	NA	15	TRBD2	TRBV27	CASSLWASGPRTQYF
TRBJ2-4	NA	21	TRBD1	TRBV4-1	CASSQAFWTGGPYEAKNIQYF
TRBJ1-1	NA	14	NA	TRBV5-1	CASSLDRANTEAFF
TRBJ2-1	NA	16	TRBD1	TRBV7-3	CASSSPGQTTLNEQFF
TRBJ1-5	NA	13	NA	TRBV29-1	CSVVTQSNQPQHF
TRBJ1-2	NA	10	NA	TRBV29-1	CSVAEGGYTF
TRBJ2-7	NA	11	NA	TRBV29-1	CSVDGSYEQYF
TRBJ2-2	NA	14	NA	TRBV7-9	CASSLALNTGELFF
TRBJ2-5	NA	13	NA	TRBV30	CAWIPGAMETQYF